The rows below give T cell receptor beta chains drawn from one sample of a study of blood T cells in healthy people across ages. TCRdb re-analysed the 5' RACE reads in MiXCR, keeping a single row per CDR3 protein. In the table there are roughly 860,000 distinct CDR3 sequences, 55% to 65% of which are singletons. Sequencing was performed on blood. The receptor source for this set is a man under 40 in good health. The CDR3 runs from the conserved cysteine through the conserved F or W. Each record gives: clone size, J gene, D gene, V gene, CDR3 protein, CDR3 DNA. The D gene is left open where the match is weak. For some rows the clone size is stated as once, few or many, or as a class when expanded; others skip it.

. | TRBJ1-1 | . | TRBV12-3/TRBV12-4 | CASSLRLGTEAFF | TGTGCCAGCAGTTTAAGATTGGGAACTGAAGCTTTCTTT
. | TRBJ1-6 | TRBD1 | TRBV20-1 | CSARQGALSSPLHF | TGCAGTGCTAGACAGGGGGCGTTGTCCTCACCCCTCCACTTT
. | TRBJ2-5 | . | TRBV29-1 | CSVRNWTLGYRETQYF | TGCAGCGTCCGGAATTGGACACTGGGATATCGGGAGACCCAGTACTTC
. | TRBJ1-1 | . | TRBV15 | CATSRDSPTEAFF | TGTGCCACCAGCAGAGACAGCCCCACTGAAGCTTTCTTT
many | TRBJ2-5 | . | TRBV9 | CASNLGDVYQETQYF | TGTGCCAGCAACCTAGGCGACGTGTACCAAGAGACCCAGTACTTC
. | TRBJ2-4 | TRBD1 | TRBV29-1 | CSVRKGAREQYF | TGCAGCGTGCGGAAGGGGGCGAGGGAGCAGTACTTT
. | TRBJ2-5 | . | TRBV18 | CASSPPYGGEETQYF | TGTGCCAGCTCACCACCGTACGGGGGCGAAGAGACCCAGTACTTC
. | TRBJ2-1 | TRBD2 | TRBV10-3 | CAISEFTSGQKGNEQFF | TGTGCCATCAGTGAGTTTACTAGCGGGCAAAAAGGCAATGAGCAGTTCTTC
. | TRBJ2-1 | TRBD2 | TRBV14 | CASSQDLAGGWEQFF | TGTGCCAGCAGCCAAGATCTAGCGGGGGGGTGGGAGCAGTTCTTC
many | TRBJ2-5 | . | TRBV27 | CASSWGGQETQYF | TGTGCCAGCAGTTGGGGAGGACAAGAGACCCAGTACTTC
. | TRBJ2-1 | TRBD2 | TRBV7-8 | CASSLPSGSHNEQFF | TGTGCCAGCAGCTTACCTAGCGGGTCACACAATGAGCAGTTCTTC
few | TRBJ1-5 | . | TRBV20-1 | CSARAYPIGQPQHF | TGCAGTGCTCGAGCCTACCCGATTGGTCAGCCCCAGCATTTT
. | TRBJ2-7 | TRBD1 | TRBV10-3 | CAISKLPGTGREGSYEQYF | TGTGCCATCAGTAAACTCCCGGGGACAGGCAGGGAAGGTTCCTACGAGCAGTACTTC
. | TRBJ2-2 | . | TRBV5-1 | CASSLEAGETGELFF | TGCGCCAGCAGCTTGGAGGCAGGGGAGACCGGGGAGCTGTTTTTT
. | TRBJ2-5 | TRBD2 | TRBV7-3 | CAGSLGLAGETQYF | TGTGCCGGCAGCTTAGGACTAGCGGGGGAGACCCAGTACTTC